A single sample gave rise to the 10 T cell receptor beta chains below, sequenced in a study of blood T cell repertoires in COVID-19. Assay used: immunoSEQ multiplex PCR; TCRdb lists only in-frame clones, some missing. The table includes approximately 200,000 clones, roughly 82% detected once. Sequences were obtained from PBMCs or T cells enriched from blood (not recorded which). The receptors were gathered from a man aged 35 to 55 who had recovered from COVID-19.

This clone was observed at least ten times. The V and J genes are TRBV30 and TRBJ1-2; D uncertain. Germline V gene lookup returns CDR1 GTSNPN and CDR2 SVGIG (reference sequence). Trimming left V 3 bases short and J 5 bases short, with 7 bases between. CDR3 length: 11 amino acids. CDR3 residues: CAWRGGYGYTF. The CDR3 nucleotides are TGTGCCTGGAGGGGAGGGTATGGCTACACCTTC.

This rearrangement joins TRBV29-1 to TRBJ2-7; 9 bases are a match to TRBD2. This CDR3 is 14 amino acids long. The germline V gene has CDR1 SQVTM and CDR2 ANQGSEA. The V segment lost 6 bases and the J segment 6 bases; nucleotides outside the gene matches: 12. The CDR3: CSVVNWTSVGEQYF. The CDR3 DNA follows: TGCAGCGTCGTAAATTGGACTAGCGTAGGCGAGCAGTACTTC.

The CDR3 DNA follows: TGTGCCAGCAGTGCGTGGACATTGAACACTGAAGCTTTCTTT. Its protein is CASSAWTLNTEAFF. The J gene is TRBJ1-1, the V gene TRBV2; maybe TRBD1 (5 bases). The CDR3 spans 14 residues. Trimming removed 4 bases from V and 0 bases from J, with 9 bases in between. CDR1 is SNHLY and CDR2 is FYNNEI in the germline V gene.

The genes are TRBV27 and TRBJ2-7; 13 bases map to TRBD2. Germline CDR1 is MNHEY and CDR2 is SMNVEV (reference sequence). This CDR3 comprises 15 residues. Trimming removed 5 bases from V and 3 bases from J; junction bases left unmatched: 4. CDR3 loop: CASSLGTSGDYEQYF. The CDR3 coding sequence is TGTGCCAGCAGTCTCGGGACTAGCGGGGACTACGAGCAGTACTTC.

The V and J genes are TRBV11-2 and TRBJ2-2; the D is unclear. The CDR3 is made up of 13 amino acids. Per the germline V gene, CDR1 is SGHAT and CDR2 is FQNNGV. V gave up 5 bases and J gave up 0 bases, with 4 bases separating them. CDR3 nucleotide sequence: TGTGCCAGCAGCCTACCGAACACCGGGGAGCTGTTTTTT. Its translation: CASSLPNTGELFF.

The CDR3 DNA sequence: TGTGCCAGCACACCGGGTGGAACCGGGGAGCTGTTTTTT. Translated: CASTPGGTGELFF. The chain is built from TRBV7-9 and TRBJ2-2, with D uncertain. The germline CDR1 and CDR2 sequences are SEHNR and FQNEAQ (reference sequence). This CDR3 comprises 13 residues. Trimming removed 7 bases from V and 5 bases from J, with 11 bases in between.

The chain is built from TRBV20-1 and TRBJ2-3; no clear D gene. This CDR3 region has 11 residues. Germline V gene sequence: CDR1 DFQATT, CDR2 SNEGSKA (reference sequence). Trimming took off 4 bases at V and 2 bases at J, with 4 bases between the two ends. The CDR3 is CSAKPTDTQYF. In DNA, the CDR3 is TGCAGTGCTAAGCCCACAGATACGCAGTATTTT.

The rearrangement uses TRBV6-1 and TRBJ2-1; TRBD2 matches at 9 bases. Germline CDR1 and CDR2: MNHNS and SASEGT. Losses at the gene ends were 2 bases for V and 6 bases for J; bases not matched to a gene: 5. The CDR3 is 15 residues long. CDR3 sequence (DNA): TGTGCCAGCAGTGAACTAGCGGGACCGTTCAATGAGCAGTTCTTC. It codes for CASSELAGPFNEQFF.

The V call is TRBV4-1, the J call TRBJ2-1; tentatively, D is TRBD2 (5 bases). V lost 1 base, J lost 0 bases, and 16 bases lay in between. This CDR3 has 18 amino acids. Per germline, CDR1 MGHRA and CDR2 YSYEKL. Here the CDR3 DNA reads TGCGCCAGCAGCCAAGTCTGGGAGCTCCTGAGCTCCTACAATGAGCAGTTCTTC. It codes for CASSQVWELLSSYNEQFF.

The chain uses TRBV4-1 and TRBJ2-7, with TRBD2 matching 7 bases. Germline V gives CDR1 MGHRA, CDR2 YSYEKL. V shed 2 bases and J 3 bases; nucleotides not matched to a gene: 7. The CDR3 has 15 residues. CDR3 protein: CASSQILLAFYEQYF. The CDR3 DNA reads TGCGCCAGCAGCCAAATTTTACTAGCGTTCTACGAGCAGTACTTC.